This T cell receptor (beta chain) was sequenced during a study of OX40 agonist ivuxolimab in advanced cancers. TCRdb's table, derived via immunoSEQ multiplex PCR, lists solely in-frame clones and lacks some. The data hold 80,000 to 130,000 clones, with around nine tenths observed a single time. The CDR3 is 14 residues long. The V segment lost 5 bases and the J segment 4 bases; nucleotides outside the gene matches: 9. Germline CDR1 GTSNPN, CDR2 SVGIG (reference sequence). The input for sequencing was CD4+ or CD8+ T cells sorted from blood, taken in a trial of the OX40 agonist ivuxolimab. The receptor's source is an adult with an advanced solid tumor such as melanoma, head and neck, liver or kidney cancer. V is TRBV30 and J is TRBJ1-1; 8 nucleotides align to TRBD1. CDR3 sequence reads: CAWATQGVVTEAFF. The CDR3 bases are TGTGCCTGGGCTACACAGGGGGTTGTCACTGAAGCTTTCTTT.